The 6 T cell receptor beta chains below come from one sample, sequenced in a study of blood T cell repertoires in COVID-19. Libraries were prepared by immunoSEQ multiplex PCR; TCRdb keeps only in-frame clonotypes and omits some of them. The table shows fewer than 90,000 clones, with 55% to 75% occurring only once. Sequencing was performed on peripheral blood. These TCRs come from a woman older than 75 with acute or convalescent COVID-19.

The rearrangement joins TRBV18 to TRBJ1-1; no clear D. Trimming cost V 8 bases and J 3 bases, with 7 bases left between them. The CDR3 runs 11 residues. CDR1 is KGHSH and CDR2 is LQKENI in the germline V gene. This CDR3 is CASGDYTEAFF. CDR3 DNA sequence: TGTGCCAGCGGAGATTACACTGAAGCTTTCTTT. Together with reference TRBV18 and TRBJ1-1, the CDR3 gives the full variable domain: NAGVMQNPRHLVRRRGQEARLRCSPMKGHSHVYWYRQLPEEGLKFMVYLQKENIIDESGMPKERFSAEFPKEGPSILRIQQVVRGDSAAYFCASGDYTEAFFGQGTRLTVV.

There are a few counts of this clone. V and J are TRBV3-1 (or the pseudogene TRBV3-2) and TRBJ2-5; 8 positions agree with TRBD2. There are 16 residues in the CDR3. The V gene end was trimmed by 1 base and the J gene end by 0 bases; junction bases not matched to a gene: 4. The germline V gene has CDR1 LGHDT and CDR2 YNNKEL (reference sequence). The CDR3 spells CASSQGVAGYQETQYF. In nucleotides, the CDR3 is TGTGCCAGCAGCCAAGGGGTAGCGGGGTACCAAGAGACCCAGTACTTC.

The chain couples TRBV18 to TRBJ1-2; D unresolved. CDR1 and CDR2 from the germline V gene are KGHSH and LQKENI. Trimming stripped 3 bases from V and 8 bases from J, with 10 bases between. The CDR3 is 12 residues long. CDR3: CASSPNSEGYTF. As DNA, the CDR3 is TGTGCCAGCTCACCCAACTCGGAGGGCTACACCTTC.

The chain uses TRBV28 and TRBJ1-6, with TRBD1 matching over 8 bases. The CDR3 extends over 18 amino acids. The germline gives CDR1 MDHEN, CDR2 SYDVKM. The trim removed 7 bases at V and 0 bases at J, leaving 11 bases unmatched. CDR3 in DNA: TGTGCCAGCACCGACCCGGGGACAGGAGGCTCCTATAATTCACCCCTCCACTTT. Translating gives CASTDPGTGGSYNSPLHF.

This chain connects TRBV5-1 to TRBJ2-3, with D possibly matching TRBD2 (6 bases). Germline CDR1 SGHRS, CDR2 YFSETQ. The CDR3 covers 15 residues. Trimming pared 4 bases from V and 0 bases from J, leaving 12 bases between. For the CDR3, the DNA is TGCGCCAGCAGCCCGATAACTAGCAGCACAGATACGCAGTATTTT. Amino acid sequence: CASSPITSSTDTQYF.

This chain joins TRBV7-9 and TRBJ2-3, with a possible D match to TRBD2 (5 bases). CDR1 and CDR2 from the germline V gene are SEHNR and FQNEAQ (reference sequence). The CDR3 covers 14 residues. Trimming took off 8 bases at V and 1 base at J, with 13 bases between the two ends. In DNA form, the CDR3 reads TGTGCCAGCGGTAGGACTCTTGGCACAGATACGCAGTATTTT. Translation: CASGRTLGTDTQYF. Combining the CDR3 with reference TRBV7-9 and TRBJ2-3 gives the whole variable domain DTGVSQNPRHKITKRGQNVTFRCDPISEHNRLYWYRQTLGQGPEFLTYFQNEAQLEKSRLLSDRFSAERPKGSFSTLEIQRTEQGDSAMYLCASGRTLGTDTQYFGPGTRLTVL.